The TCR beta chain under discussion was sequenced for a study of brain metastases from non-small cell lung cancer. V was trimmed by 3 bases and J by 6 bases, leaving 6 bases between them. Germline V lookup: CDR1 SNHLY, CDR2 FYNNEI. The length of the CDR3 is 13 residues. Some clones are missing from TCRdb's copy, which holds only in-frame ones; the method was immunoSEQ multiplex PCR. The table has some 2,100 clones, around 82% seen once; the top ten hold about a sixth. This clonotype originated in a donor aged 40 or older with non-small cell lung cancer. Sequences were obtained from tumor-adjacent normal tissue. The V gene is TRBV2, the J gene TRBJ1-6; no reliable D call. Here the CDR3 DNA reads TGTGCCAGCAGTGACGAAATTAATTCACCCCTCCACTTT. It translates to CASSDEINSPLHF.